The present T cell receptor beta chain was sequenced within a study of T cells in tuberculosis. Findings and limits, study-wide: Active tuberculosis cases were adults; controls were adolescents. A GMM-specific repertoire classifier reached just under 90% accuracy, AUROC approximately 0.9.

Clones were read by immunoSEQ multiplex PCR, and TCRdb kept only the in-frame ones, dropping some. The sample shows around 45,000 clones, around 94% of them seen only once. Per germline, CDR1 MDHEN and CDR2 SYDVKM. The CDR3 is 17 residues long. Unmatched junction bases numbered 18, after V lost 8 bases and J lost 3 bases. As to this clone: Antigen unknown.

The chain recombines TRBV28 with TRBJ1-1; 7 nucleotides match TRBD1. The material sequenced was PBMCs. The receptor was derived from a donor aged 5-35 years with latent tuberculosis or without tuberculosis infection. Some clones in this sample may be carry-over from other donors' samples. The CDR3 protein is CASSSDRVFRKDTEAFF. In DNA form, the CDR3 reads TGTGCCAGCTCCTCCGACAGGGTATTCAGGAAAGACACTGAAGCTTTCTTT. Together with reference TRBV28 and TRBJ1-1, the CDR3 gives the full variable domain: DVKVTQSSRYLVKRTGEKVFLECVQDMDHENMFWYRQDPGLGLRLIYFSYDVKMKEKGDIPEGYSVSREKKERFSLILESASTNQTSMYLCASSSDRVFRKDTEAFFGQGTRLTVV.